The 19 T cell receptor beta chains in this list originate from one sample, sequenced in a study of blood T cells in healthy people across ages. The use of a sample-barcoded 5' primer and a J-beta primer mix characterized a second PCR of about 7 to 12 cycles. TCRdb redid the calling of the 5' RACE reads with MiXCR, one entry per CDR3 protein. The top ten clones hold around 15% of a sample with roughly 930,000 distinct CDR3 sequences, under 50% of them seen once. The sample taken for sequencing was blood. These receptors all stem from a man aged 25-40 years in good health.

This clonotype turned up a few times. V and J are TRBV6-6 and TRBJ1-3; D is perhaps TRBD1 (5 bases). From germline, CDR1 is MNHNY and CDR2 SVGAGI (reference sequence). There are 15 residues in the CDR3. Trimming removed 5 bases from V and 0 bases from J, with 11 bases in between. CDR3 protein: CASSQGPNSGNTIYF. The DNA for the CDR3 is TGTGCCAGCAGTCAGGGACCGAACTCTGGAAACACCATATATTTT.

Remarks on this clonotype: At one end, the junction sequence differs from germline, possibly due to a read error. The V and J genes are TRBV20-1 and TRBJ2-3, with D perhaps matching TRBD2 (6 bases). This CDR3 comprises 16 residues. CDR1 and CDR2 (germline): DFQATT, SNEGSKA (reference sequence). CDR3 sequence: CSAPDRGKDSTDTRYF. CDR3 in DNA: TGCAGTGCCCCCGACCGGGGGAAGGATAGCACAGATACGCGGTATTTT.

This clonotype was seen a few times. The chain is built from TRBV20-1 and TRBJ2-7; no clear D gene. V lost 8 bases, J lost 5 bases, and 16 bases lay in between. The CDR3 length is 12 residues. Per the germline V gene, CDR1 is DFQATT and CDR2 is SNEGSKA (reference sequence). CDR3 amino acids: CSSARNNHEQYF. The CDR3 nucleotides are TGCAGTTCAGCTAGAAATAACCACGAGCAGTACTTC.

CDR3 in DNA: TGTGCCAGCAGCTCACGCCGGGACAGCGCGCTGAACGAGCAGTACTTC. It codes for CASSSRRDSALNEQYF. The chain couples TRBV5-6 to TRBJ2-7; 7 bases fit TRBD1. Germline V lookup: CDR1 SGHDT, CDR2 YYEEEE. The CDR3 length is 16 residues. Losses at the gene ends were 3 bases for V and 5 bases for J; bases not matched to a gene: 14.

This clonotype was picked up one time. The chain's CDR3 is CAISDKGIGANVLTF. CDR3 bases: TGTGCCATCAGCGATAAGGGAATTGGGGCCAACGTCCTGACTTTC. This chain joins TRBV10-3 and TRBJ2-6; D not resolved. Trimming took 6 bases from V and 3 from J, leaving 12 bases between them. Germline V CDR1 and CDR2: ENHRY, SYGVKD. CDR3 length equals 15 residues.

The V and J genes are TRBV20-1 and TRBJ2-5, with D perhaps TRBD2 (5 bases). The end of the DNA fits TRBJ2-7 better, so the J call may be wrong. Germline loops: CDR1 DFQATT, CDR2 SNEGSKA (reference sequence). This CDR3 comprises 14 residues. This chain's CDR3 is CSARSRILVDEQYF. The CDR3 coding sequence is TGCAGTGCTAGATCGAGGATACTAGTCGACGAGCAGTACTTC.

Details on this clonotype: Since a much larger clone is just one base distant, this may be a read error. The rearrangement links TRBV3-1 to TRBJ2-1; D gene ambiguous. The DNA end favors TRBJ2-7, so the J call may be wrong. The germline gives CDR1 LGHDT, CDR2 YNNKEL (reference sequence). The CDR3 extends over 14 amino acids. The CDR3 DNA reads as TGTGCCAGCAGCCAATCAGGAGTCTACAATGAGCAGTACTTC. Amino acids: CASSQSGVYNEQYF.

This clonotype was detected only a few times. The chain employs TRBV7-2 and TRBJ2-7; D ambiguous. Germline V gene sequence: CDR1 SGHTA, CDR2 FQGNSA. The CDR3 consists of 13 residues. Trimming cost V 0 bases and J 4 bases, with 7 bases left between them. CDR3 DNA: TGTGCCAGCAGCTTAGCTATGGGATACGAGCAGTACTTC. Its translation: CASSLAMGYEQYF.

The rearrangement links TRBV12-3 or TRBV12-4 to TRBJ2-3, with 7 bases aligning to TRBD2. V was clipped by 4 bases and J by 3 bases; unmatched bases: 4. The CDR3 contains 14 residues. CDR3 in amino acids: CASSWKAGTDTQYF. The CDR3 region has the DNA TGTGCCAGCAGTTGGAAAGCGGGGACAGATACGCAGTATTTT.

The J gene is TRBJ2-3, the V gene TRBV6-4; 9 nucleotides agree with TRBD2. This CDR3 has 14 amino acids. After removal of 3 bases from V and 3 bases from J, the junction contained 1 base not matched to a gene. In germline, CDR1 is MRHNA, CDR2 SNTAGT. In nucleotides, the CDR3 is TGTGCCAGCAGTGAGACTAGCGGAACAGATACGCAGTATTTT. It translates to CASSETSGTDTQYF.

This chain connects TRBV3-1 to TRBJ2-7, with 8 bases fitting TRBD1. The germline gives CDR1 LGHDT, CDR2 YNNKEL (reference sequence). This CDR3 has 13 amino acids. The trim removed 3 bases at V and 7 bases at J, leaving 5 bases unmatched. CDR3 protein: CASSHGQGREQYF. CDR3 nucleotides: TGTGCCAGCAGCCATGGACAGGGACGGGAGCAGTACTTC.

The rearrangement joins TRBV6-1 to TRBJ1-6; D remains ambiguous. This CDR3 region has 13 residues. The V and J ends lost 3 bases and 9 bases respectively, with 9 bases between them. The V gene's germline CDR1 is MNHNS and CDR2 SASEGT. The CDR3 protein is CASSEGRGSPLHF. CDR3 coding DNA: TGTGCCAGCAGTGAGGGCCGCGGTTCACCCCTCCACTTT.

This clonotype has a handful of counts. The CDR3 region has the DNA TGCGCCAGCAGCAAATCTAGCGCCAGCACAGATACGCAGTATTTT. As protein: CASSKSSASTDTQYF. The genes are TRBV5-1 and TRBJ2-3, with a weak D call TRBD2 (6 bases). Germline V gene data show CDR1 as SGHRS and CDR2 as YFSETQ. V lost 4 bases, J lost 0 bases, and 12 bases lay in between. CDR3 size: 15 residues.

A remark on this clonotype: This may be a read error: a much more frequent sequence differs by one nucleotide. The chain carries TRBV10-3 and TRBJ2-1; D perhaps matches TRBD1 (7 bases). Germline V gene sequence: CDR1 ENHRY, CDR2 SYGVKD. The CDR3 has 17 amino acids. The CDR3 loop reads CPISRGISGGSYNEQFF. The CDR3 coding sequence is TGTCCCATCAGTCGGGGGATATCAGGGGGCTCCTACAATGAGCAGTTCTTC.

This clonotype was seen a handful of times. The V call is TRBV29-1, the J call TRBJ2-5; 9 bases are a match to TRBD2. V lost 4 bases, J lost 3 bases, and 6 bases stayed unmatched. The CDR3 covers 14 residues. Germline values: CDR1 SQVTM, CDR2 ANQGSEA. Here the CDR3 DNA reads TGCAGCGTTGGGCGGGGGGGTATAGAAGAGACCCAGTACTTC. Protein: CSVGRGGIEETQYF.

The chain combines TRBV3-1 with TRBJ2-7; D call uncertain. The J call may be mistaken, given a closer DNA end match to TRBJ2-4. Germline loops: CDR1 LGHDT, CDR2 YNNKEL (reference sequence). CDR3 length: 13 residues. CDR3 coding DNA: TGTGCCAGCAGCCAGAGATCACTAAACATTCAGTACTTC. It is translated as CASSQRSLNIQYF.

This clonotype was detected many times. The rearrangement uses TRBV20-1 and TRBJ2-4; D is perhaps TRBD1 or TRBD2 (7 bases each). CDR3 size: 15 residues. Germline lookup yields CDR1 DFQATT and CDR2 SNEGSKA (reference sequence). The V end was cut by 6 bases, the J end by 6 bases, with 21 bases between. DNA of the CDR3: TGCAGTGCCAACACTGCCACAGGGGAGGGAAACATTCAGTACTTC. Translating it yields CSANTATGEGNIQYF.

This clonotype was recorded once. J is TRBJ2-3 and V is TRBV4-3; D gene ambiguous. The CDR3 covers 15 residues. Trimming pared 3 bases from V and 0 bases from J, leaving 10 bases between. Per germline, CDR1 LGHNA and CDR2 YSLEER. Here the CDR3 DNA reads TGCGCCAGCAGCCACGGCGTACTTAGCACAGATACGCAGTATTTT. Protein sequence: CASSHGVLSTDTQYF.

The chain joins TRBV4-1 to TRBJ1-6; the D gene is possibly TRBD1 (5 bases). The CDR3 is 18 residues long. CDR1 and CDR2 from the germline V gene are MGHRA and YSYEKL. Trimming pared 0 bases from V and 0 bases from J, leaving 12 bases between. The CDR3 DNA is TGCGCCAGCAGCCAAGATCGCGGGGGGAGCTCCTATAATTCACCCCTCCACTTT. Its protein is CASSQDRGGSSYNSPLHF.